This is a list of T cell receptor beta chains from one sample in a study of blood T cell repertoires in COVID-19. Data came from immunoSEQ multiplex PCR; TCRdb stores just in-frame clones and leaves some out. The repertoire has 70,000 or so clones, 75% to 90% of them found once; the top ten carry under 3%. What was sequenced was peripheral blood. These receptors were taken from a man aged 80 or over with active or convalescent COVID-19. CDR3s include the opening cysteine and the closing phenylalanine or tryptophan. A D gene is named only where the DNA matches it firmly. The size of a clone is reported for some rows only, either as once, few or many, or as a class for expanded clones.

TRBV12-3/TRBV12-4	-	-	TRBJ1-1	CASSLDRHTEAFF	TGTGCCAGCAGTTTGGACAGACACACTGAAGCTTTCTTT
TRBV10-3	TRBD2	once	TRBJ2-7	CAISATGRNYEQYF	TGTGCCATCAGTGCGACCGGGAGGAATTACGAGCAGTACTTC
TRBV5-1	TRBD1	-	TRBJ2-7	CASSLLGQGAYEQYF	TGCGCCAGCAGCTTGCTGGGGCAGGGGGCCTACGAGCAGTACTTC
TRBV12-3/TRBV12-4	-	-	TRBJ1-1	CASSDYTEAFF	TGTGCCAGCAGTGACTATACTGAAGCTTTCTTT
TRBV12-5	-	-	TRBJ1-1	CASGLVRGANTEAFF	TGTGCTAGTGGTTTGGTACGGGGGGCGAACACTGAAGCTTTCTTT
TRBV6-2/TRBV6-3	TRBD2	once	TRBJ2-2	CASSYSSVSSGEFTGELFF	TGTGCCAGCAGTTACTCGAGCGTCTCTAGCGGGGAGTTCACCGGGGAGCTGTTTTTT
TRBV4-3	TRBD2	-	TRBJ2-3	CASSQRPSGPTSTDTQYF	TGCGCCAGCAGCCAACGACCTAGCGGACCTACTTCCACAGATACGCAGTATTTT
TRBV7-6	-	-	TRBJ2-1	CASSLAGAGGSYNEQFF	TGTGCCAGCAGCTTAGCGGGGGCGGGTGGCTCCTACAATGAGCAGTTCTTC
TRBV19	TRBD1	-	TRBJ1-4	CASSIQTGLGGSNEKLFF	TGTGCCAGTAGTATTCAGACAGGGCTCGGCGGATCTAATGAAAAACTGTTTTTT
TRBV18	-	-	TRBJ1-2	CASSRTAGSFRESTYTF	TGTGCCAGCTCCCGCACCGCGGGGAGCTTTAGAGAAAGCACCTACACCTTC
TRBV19	-	-	TRBJ2-7	CASSPTGTYEQYF	TGTGCCAGTAGTCCCACAGGGACCTACGAGCAGTACTTC
TRBV6-2/TRBV6-3	-	few	TRBJ1-5	CASSWLGGQPQHF	TGTGCCAGCAGTTGGCTGGGCGGGCAGCCCCAGCATTTT
TRBV5-8	TRBD2	-	TRBJ2-4	CASSLGTSGVSKNIQYF	TGTGCCAGCAGCTTGGGGACTAGCGGGGTTTCCAAAAACATTCAGTACTTC
TRBV6-5	-	-	TRBJ2-7	CASWRGMGSYEQYF	TGTGCCAGCTGGAGAGGGATGGGGAGCTACGAGCAGTACTTC
TRBV11-2	TRBD2	-	TRBJ2-2	CASSGLAGGTGELFF	TGTGCCAGCAGCGGACTAGCGGGAGGGACCGGGGAGCTGTTTTTT
TRBV19	-	-	TRBJ1-5	CASSPARDGQPQHF	TGTGCCAGTAGTCCCGCCAGGGATGGTCAGCCCCAGCATTTT
TRBV14	-	-	TRBJ1-2	CASSEQGVVYGYTF	TGTGCCAGCAGCGAACAGGGAGTTGTCTATGGCTACACCTTC
TRBV10-3	TRBD1	once	TRBJ2-7	CAINEGQSYEQYF	TGTGCCATCAACGAGGGACAGTCCTACGAGCAGTACTTC
TRBV18	-	-	TRBJ2-3	CASSLKGDTQYF	TGTGCCAGCTCACTGAAGGGGGATACGCAGTATTTT
TRBV7-2	-	-	TRBJ1-4	CASSLLGGPENEKLFF	TGTGCCAGCAGCTTATTGGGGGGGCCGGAGAATGAAAAACTGTTTTTT
TRBV11-2	-	-	TRBJ2-7	CASSLDALTYEQYF	TGTGCCAGCAGCTTAGATGCGCTTACCTACGAGCAGTACTTC
TRBV7-9	-	-	TRBJ1-3	CASSSQGYGNTIYF	TGTGCCAGCAGCTCCCAGGGCTACGGAAACACCATATATTTT
TRBV5-1	TRBD2	-	TRBJ2-1	CASSLGTSGRINEQFF	TGCGCCAGCAGCTTGGGGACTAGCGGGAGAATCAATGAGCAGTTCTTC
TRBV10-3	TRBD2	-	TRBJ2-1	CAISGSGSSYNEQFF	TGTGCCATCAGCGGTAGCGGGAGCTCCTACAATGAGCAGTTCTTC
TRBV20-1	-	-	TRBJ1-1	CSASVGQGRTEAFF	TGCAGTGCTAGTGTGGGGCAAGGGCGCACTGAAGCTTTCTTT
TRBV11-3	TRBD2	-	TRBJ2-7	CASSLGPASGYEQYF	TGTGCCAGCAGCTTAGGACCCGCTAGCGGCTACGAGCAGTACTTC
TRBV4-1	TRBD2	-	TRBJ2-2	CASSQGLAGANTGELFF	TGCGCCAGCAGCCAGGGACTAGCGGGAGCGAACACCGGGGAGCTGTTTTTT
TRBV7-6	TRBD1	few	TRBJ1-1	CASSRDSLNTEAFF	TGTGCCAGCAGCCGGGACAGCCTGAACACTGAAGCTTTCTTT
TRBV6-5	-	-	TRBJ1-1	CASSPGVTEAFF	TGTGCCAGCAGTCCAGGGGTCACTGAAGCTTTCTTT
TRBV5-8	-	-	TRBJ1-3	CASSLEMSSGNTIYF	TGTGCCAGCAGCTTGGAAATGAGCTCTGGAAACACCATATATTTT
TRBV7-2	-	-	TRBJ1-4	CASSFTLDRFGEKLFF	TGTGCCAGCAGCTTTACTCTCGACAGGTTTGGAGAAAAACTGTTTTTT
TRBV19	-	-	TRBJ1-5	CASSQGRLGQPQHF	TGTGCCAGTAGTCAGGGCAGGTTAGGTCAGCCCCAGCATTTT
TRBV6-2/TRBV6-3	TRBD2	few	TRBJ2-1	CASSLTSGRAEQFF	TGTGCCAGCAGTCTGACTAGCGGGAGAGCTGAGCAGTTCTTC
TRBV5-4	TRBD2	-	TRBJ2-3	CASSFRLAGGTDTQYF	TGTGCCAGCAGCTTCCGACTAGCGGGGGGCACAGATACGCAGTATTTT
TRBV5-1	-	-	TRBJ2-5	CASSLAGSWETQYF	TGCGCCAGCAGCTTGGCGGGTAGCTGGGAGACCCAGTACTTC
TRBV7-9	TRBD2	-	TRBJ2-5	CASSSNSGRQTQYF	TGTGCCAGCAGCTCAAATAGCGGGAGGCAGACCCAGTACTTC
TRBV9	-	-	TRBJ1-5	CASSASGTNTEPQHF	TGTGCCAGCAGCGCTTCGGGGACAAATACCGAGCCCCAGCATTTT
TRBV7-8	-	-	TRBJ1-1	CASSHRDSTEAFF	TGTGCCAGCAGCCACCGGGACTCCACTGAAGCTTTCTTT
TRBV6-2/TRBV6-3	-	-	TRBJ2-2	CASSYDPGSGELFF	TGTGCCAGCAGTTACGATCCGGGGTCCGGGGAGCTGTTTTTT
TRBV5-4	-	-	TRBJ2-5	CASSRDTLETQYF	TGTGCCAGCAGCCGGGACACTCTAGAGACCCAGTACTTC
TRBV7-2	TRBD1	-	TRBJ1-4	CASSSGDRGNEKLFF	TGTGCCAGCAGCTCTGGCGACAGGGGAAATGAAAAACTGTTTTTT
TRBV7-2	-	-	TRBJ2-2	CASSSRDFNTGELFF	TGTGCCAGCAGCTCCCGGGACTTTAACACCGGGGAGCTGTTTTTT
TRBV6-2/TRBV6-3	-	-	TRBJ2-2	CASSYISTGELFF	TGTGCCAGCAGTTACATCTCCACCGGGGAGCTGTTTTTT
TRBV3-1/TRBV3-2	TRBD2	few	TRBJ2-3	CASSLTSGGITDTQYF	TGTGCCAGCAGCCTTACTAGCGGGGGGATCACAGATACGCAGTATTTT
TRBV28	-	-	TRBJ1-4	CAPTAIRGEKLFF	TGTGCCCCCACTGCGATTCGTGGTGAAAAACTGTTTTTT
TRBV6-6	TRBD2	-	TRBJ2-7	CASSYTGTSATYEQYF	TGTGCCAGCAGTTACACCGGGACTAGCGCTACCTACGAGCAGTACTTC
TRBV6-6	-	-	TRBJ2-7	CASSYGWGDEQYF	TGTGCCAGCAGTTACGGATGGGGCGACGAGCAGTACTTC
TRBV3-1/TRBV3-2	-	-	TRBJ2-2	CASSQGQNTGELFF	TGTGCCAGCAGCCAAGGGCAAAACACCGGGGAGCTGTTTTTT